Below are 5 T cell receptor beta chains sequenced from a single sample in a study of T cells expressing NK-cell markers (dated by TCRdb to about 2020). Preparation of the library involved 5' RACE. The reads were generated on an Illumina HiSeq 2000. With the reads reprocessed by TCRdb, a single entry stands for each CDR3 protein sequence and no DNA is reported. The sample has fewer than 200,000 distinct CDR3 sequences on record. The top ten clones comprise approximately 17% of the sample. Sequences were obtained from blood T cells: a sorted CD56 or NKG2C T cell subset, CD4+ or CD8+ T cells, or bulk PBMC T cells (not recorded which). These receptors originate from a woman aged 18 to 75 in good health.

J is TRBJ1-6 and V is TRBV20-1; TCRdb picks TRBD1, but there is no DNA to check that call. Per germline, CDR1 DFQATT and CDR2 SNEGSKA (reference sequence). The CDR3 is made up of 15 amino acids. CDR3 loop: CSATSSGGGNSPLHF.

V gene TRBV29-1 combines with J gene TRBJ2-1; the TCRdb call, TRBD2, lacks DNA for checking. This CDR3 has 14 residues. Germline V gene data show CDR1 as SQVTM and CDR2 as ANQGSEA. The CDR3 sequence is CSAWTSGREGEQFF.

The chain links TRBV7-2 to TRBJ2-1; TCRdb lists TRBD1, though no DNA is available to test this call. From germline, CDR1 is SGHTA and CDR2 FQGNSA. The CDR3 has 16 amino acids. The CDR3 region is CASSSLRDRVINEQFF. Drawing the rest from reference TRBV7-2 and TRBJ2-1, the complete variable domain is GAGVSQSPSNKVTEKGKDVELRCDPISGHTALYWYRQSLGQGLEFLIYFQGNSAPDKSGLPSDRFSAERTGGSVSTLTIQRTQQEDSAVYLCASSSLRDRVINEQFFGPGTRLTVL.

CDR3 in amino acids: CATSEPSGGKLGEQFF. The V call is TRBV24-1, the J call TRBJ2-1; TCRdb's D call of TRBD2 is untestable without DNA. Per germline, CDR1 KGHDR and CDR2 SFDVKD. The CDR3 has 16 residues.

V is TRBV7-2 and J is TRBJ1-6. CDR3 length: 16 amino acids. Germline values: CDR1 SGHTA, CDR2 FQGNSA. The CDR3 sequence is CASSLVGGTDVPPLHF.